This TCR beta chain comes out of a study of blood T cell repertoires in COVID-19 (TCRdb year 2020). Looking at the study overall: Samples covering the acute and convalescent phases of COVID-19 were provided by collaborators in the United States, Italy and Spain. The material from the prospective study consisted of cDNA or gDNA derived from T cells, B-cell-depleted T cells, or PBMCs. Deeply sampled blood TCRbeta repertoires from subjects exposed to, actively infected with, or recovered from COVID-19 were included in the dataset. The repertoires were released in a freely available public database intended as a resource for research on the immune response to SARS-CoV-2. The samples were drawn from the first 160 participants of the ongoing ImmuneRACE study and from 1,254 subjects provided by 6 global collaborators. Sample metadata almost always included a de-identified subject ID, COVID-19 status, age in years and sex. Where HLA class I and class II types were available, the types were taken from metadata supplied by the sample provider, not from assay-based typing. What the authors observed across the whole study: Clinical and demographic metadata were provided uncurated, with the amount varying by source and participant.

As to this clone: The target of this receptor is not known. One base away there is no much larger clone; base qualities are not given.

Collaborating institutions collected whole blood in K2EDTA tubes following their own protocols. For TCRbeta analysis, collaborators shipped samples in one of three forms: frozen whole blood, isolated PBMCs, or DNA extracted from either of those sample types. Between the V and J ends, shortened by 0 bases and 4 bases respectively, the junction contains 15 bases. The CDR3 contains 16 residues, cysteine and phenylalanine counted. The read is trimmed to its CDR3 DNA, 48 bases read in frame from base 1. The germline V gene gives CDR1 as KGHSH and CDR2 as LQKENI. TCRbeta CDR3 regions were amplified from genomic DNA using the immunoSEQ Assay, a bias-controlled multiplex PCR. Concerning the study's data processing: Within the assay, amplification of reference gene primers was used to estimate how many nucleated cells each sample contained. Sequence reads were collapsed and filtered to measure the absolute abundance of every unique TCRbeta CDR3 rearrangement. Productive Simpson clonality was computed per sample as the square root of Simpson's diversity index over productive rearrangements. The table was pulled from immuneACCESS by TCRdb, which kept in-frame rearrangements only. Such tables lose some clones; where checked, under half of the loss comes from unresolved V genes, and the rest has no known cause. V and J calls and clone size are copied from that table; D and trimming were computed from the DNA. Present in this sample are about 250,000 clones, approximately 80% of which were seen just once. Roughly 10% of the sample goes to the ten largest clones.

Sequences were obtained from peripheral blood. The chain joins TRBV18 to TRBJ1-2; the D gene cannot be named for sure. The TCR was taken from a man aged 80 or over with acute or convalescent COVID-19. The CDR3 protein: CASSPPEAGPRYGYTF. In nucleotides, the sequence is TGTGCCAGCTCACCACCGGAGGCAGGCCCCCGCTATGGCTACACCTTC.